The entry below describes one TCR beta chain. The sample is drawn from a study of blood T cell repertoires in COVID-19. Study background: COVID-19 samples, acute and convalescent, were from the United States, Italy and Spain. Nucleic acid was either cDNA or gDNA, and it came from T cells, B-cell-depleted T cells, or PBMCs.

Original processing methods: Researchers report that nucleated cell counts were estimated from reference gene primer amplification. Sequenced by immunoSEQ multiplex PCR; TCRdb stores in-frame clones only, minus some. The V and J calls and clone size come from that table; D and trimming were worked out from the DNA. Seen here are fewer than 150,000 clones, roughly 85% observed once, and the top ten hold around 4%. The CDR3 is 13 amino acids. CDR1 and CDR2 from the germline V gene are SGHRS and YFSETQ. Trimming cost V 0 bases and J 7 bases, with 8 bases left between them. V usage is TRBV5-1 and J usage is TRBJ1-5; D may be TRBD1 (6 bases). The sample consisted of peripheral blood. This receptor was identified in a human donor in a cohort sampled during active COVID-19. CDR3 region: CASSLGQAQPQHF. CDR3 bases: TGCGCCAGCAGCTTGGGACAGGCCCAGCCCCAGCATTTT. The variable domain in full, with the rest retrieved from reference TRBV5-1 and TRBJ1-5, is KAGVTQTPRYLIKTRGQQVTLSCSPISGHRSVSWYQQTPGQGLQFLFEYFSETQRNKGNFPGRFSGRQFSNSRSEMNVSTLELGDSALYLCASSLGQAQPQHFGDGTRLSIL.